Sequencing of this T cell receptor beta chain was carried out in a study of shared clonotypes between healthy human individuals. Background on the study: Per-donor plates numbered three CD4 naive, three CD4 memory, two CD8 naive and one CD8 memory.

Concerning this clone itself: Its specificity is not known.

Findings and limits, study-wide: Among the subsets, naive ones generally showed larger estimated richness than memory ones. Among donors, clonotype sharing was expected to be affected by sequencing depth.

The junction had 8 bases not matched to a gene; V was cut back by 4 bases and J by 5 bases. Germline loops: CDR1 SGHNT, CDR2 YYREEE (reference sequence). The CDR3 consists of 15 residues. Generated by immunoSEQ multiplex PCR, the TCRdb table keeps only in-frame clones and is missing some. The table records some 2.4 million clones, 90% to 95% of them present only once. V gene TRBV5-4 combines with J gene TRBJ2-1; 8 positions match TRBD2. This receptor was obtained from a man between 18 and 35 years old in good health. Some clones in this sample may be carry-over from other donors' samples. Sequencing was performed on naive CD4+ T cells from PBMCs. Stated subset: CD45RA+ positively selected. The CDR3 protein is CASSLPGGANNEQFF. CDR3 sequence (DNA): TGTGCCAGCAGCCTCCCGGGGGGGGCAAACAATGAGCAGTTCTTC.